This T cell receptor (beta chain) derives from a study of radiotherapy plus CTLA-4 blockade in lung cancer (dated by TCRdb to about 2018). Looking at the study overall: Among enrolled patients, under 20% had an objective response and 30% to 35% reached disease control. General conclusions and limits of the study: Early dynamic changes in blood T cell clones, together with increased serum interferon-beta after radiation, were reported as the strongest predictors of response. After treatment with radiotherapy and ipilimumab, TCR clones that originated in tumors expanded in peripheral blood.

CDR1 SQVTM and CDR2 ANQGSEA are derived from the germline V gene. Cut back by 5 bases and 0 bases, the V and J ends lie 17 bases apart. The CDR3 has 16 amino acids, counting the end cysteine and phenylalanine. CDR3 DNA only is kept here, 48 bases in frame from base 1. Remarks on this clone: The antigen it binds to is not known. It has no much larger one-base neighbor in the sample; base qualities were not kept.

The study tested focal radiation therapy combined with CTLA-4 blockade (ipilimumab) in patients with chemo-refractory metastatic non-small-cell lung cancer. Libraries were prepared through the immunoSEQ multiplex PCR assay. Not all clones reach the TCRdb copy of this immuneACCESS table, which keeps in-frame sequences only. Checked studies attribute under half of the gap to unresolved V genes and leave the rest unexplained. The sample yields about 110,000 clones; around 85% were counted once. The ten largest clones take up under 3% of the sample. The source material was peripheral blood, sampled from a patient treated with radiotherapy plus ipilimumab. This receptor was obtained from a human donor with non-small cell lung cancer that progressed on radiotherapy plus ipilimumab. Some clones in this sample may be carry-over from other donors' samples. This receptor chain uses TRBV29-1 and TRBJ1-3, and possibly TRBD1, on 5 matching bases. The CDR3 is CSVWGRLSSSGNTIYF. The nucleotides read TGCAGCGTTTGGGGCCGGCTCTCTAGCTCTGGAAACACCATATATTTT.